This T cell receptor (beta chain) stems from a study of cytomegalovirus exposure and HLA in healthy donors. The PCR contained 60 Vbeta and 13 Jbeta primers. Generated by immunoSEQ multiplex PCR, the TCRdb table keeps only in-frame clones and is missing some. The sample comprises around 190,000 clones, 85% of which are singletons, and approximately 2.1% rests with the top ten. Trimming left V 8 bases short and J 7 bases short, with 13 bases between. CDR1 and CDR2 (germline): SGHRS, YFSETQ. CDR3 size: 12 residues. The TCR was taken from a woman aged 45 to 65 in good health and CMV-seronegative. The rearrangement joins TRBV5-1 to TRBJ2-1; TRBD1 is a possible D gene (6 bases). The sample comprised PBMCs. Here the CDR3 DNA reads TGCGCCAGTCGACAGGCCTTGAATGAGCAGTTCTTC. Residues: CASRQALNEQFF.